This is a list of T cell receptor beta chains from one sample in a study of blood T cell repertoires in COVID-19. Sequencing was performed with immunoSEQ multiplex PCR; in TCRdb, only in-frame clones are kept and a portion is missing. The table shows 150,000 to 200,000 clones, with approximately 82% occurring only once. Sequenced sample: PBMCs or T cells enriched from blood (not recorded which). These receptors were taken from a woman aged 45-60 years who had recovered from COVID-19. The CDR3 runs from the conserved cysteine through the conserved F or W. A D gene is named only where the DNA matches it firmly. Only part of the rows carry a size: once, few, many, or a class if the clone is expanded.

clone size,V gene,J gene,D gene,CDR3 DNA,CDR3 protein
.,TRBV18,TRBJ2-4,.,TGTGCCAGCTCACCGTCTTATGGGGAAAAGGGAGACAAAAACATTCAGTACTTC,CASSPSYGEKGDKNIQYF
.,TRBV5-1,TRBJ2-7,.,TGCGCCAGCAGCGCTGGGGCAGCCTCCTACGAGCAGTACTTC,CASSAGAASYEQYF
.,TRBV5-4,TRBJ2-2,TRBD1,TGTGCCAGCAGCTTGGAACCTAATTCCCAGGGGGCAACGGGGGAGCTGTTTTTT,CASSLEPNSQGATGELFF
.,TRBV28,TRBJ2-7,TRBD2,TGTGCCAGTTGGGCCAGCGGGGAAACCTACGAGCAGTACTTC,CASWASGETYEQYF
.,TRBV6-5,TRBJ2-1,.,TGTGCCAGCAGGCGGGATTCCTTGTATGAGCAGTTCTTC,CASRRDSLYEQFF
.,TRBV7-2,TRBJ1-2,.,TGTGCCAGCAGCTTTACGACAGGCGATGGCTACACCTTC,CASSFTTGDGYTF
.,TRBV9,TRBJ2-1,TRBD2,TGTGCCAGCAGCGCCCGGACTAGCGGGAGTTTTGAGCAGTTCTTC,CASSARTSGSFEQFF
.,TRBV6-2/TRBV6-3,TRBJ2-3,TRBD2,TGTGCCAGCAGTAAAGAGGCGACTAGCGAGATCACAGATACGCAGTATTTT,CASSKEATSEITDTQYF
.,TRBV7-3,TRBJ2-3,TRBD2,TGTGCCAGCAGTAGGGGACTAGCGGGTCCGCGGGATACGCAGTATTTT,CASSRGLAGPRDTQYF
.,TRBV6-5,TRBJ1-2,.,TGTGCCAGCTTTTCTGCGGAGAACGGCTACACCTTC,CASFSAENGYTF
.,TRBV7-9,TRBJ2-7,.,TGTGCCAGCAGCTTTATGCGTAACCCCAACGAGCAGTACTTC,CASSFMRNPNEQYF
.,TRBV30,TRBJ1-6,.,TGTGCCTGGAGTGTAGAGGTGCTGAGTTCACCCCTCCACTTT,CAWSVEVLSSPLHF
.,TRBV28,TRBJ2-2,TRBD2,TGTGCCAGCAGTCCCCGGCTAGCGGACACCGGGGAGCTGTTTTTT,CASSPRLADTGELFF
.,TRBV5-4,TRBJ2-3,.,TGTGCCAGCAGCCCATCTAGCGCCAGCACAGATACGCAGTATTTT,CASSPSSASTDTQYF
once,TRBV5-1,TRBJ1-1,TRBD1,TGCGCCAGCAGCTTCGGAGGGGGCGGCACTGAAGCTTTCTTT,CASSFGGGGTEAFF
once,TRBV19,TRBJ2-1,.,TGTGCCAGTAGTATCTCGACTATATACAATGAGCAGTTCTTC,CASSISTIYNEQFF
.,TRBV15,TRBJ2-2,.,TGTGCCACCAGCAGCTCCACAGGCCTCGGTACCGGGGAGCTGTTTTTT,CATSSSTGLGTGELFF
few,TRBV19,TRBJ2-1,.,TGTGCCAGTAGTATAGCCCCTATGCCACCCTCCTACAATGAGCAGTTCTTC,CASSIAPMPPSYNEQFF
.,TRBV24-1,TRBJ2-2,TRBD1,TGTGCCACCAGTGAACCGACAGGGGGCACGAACACCGGGGAGCTGTTTTTT,CATSEPTGGTNTGELFF
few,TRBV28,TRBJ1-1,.,TGTGCCAGCACGACAGGAGGTGTACAGGCTTTCTTT,CASTTGGVQAFF
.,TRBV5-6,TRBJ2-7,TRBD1,TGTGCCAGCAGGAAGGACAGGGGACGGCAGTACTTC,CASRKDRGRQYF
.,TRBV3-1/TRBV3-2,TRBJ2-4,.,TGTGCCAGCAGCCAAGAGTTACTAGCCAAAAACATTCAGTACTTC,CASSQELLAKNIQYF
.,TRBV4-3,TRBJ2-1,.,TGCGCCAGCAGCCCCGAGGCGAGCTCCTACAATGAGCAGTTCTTC,CASSPEASSYNEQFF
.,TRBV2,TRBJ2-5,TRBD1,TGTGCCAGCAGTGACCAGGGGGTATTGGCCCAGTACTTC,CASSDQGVLAQYF
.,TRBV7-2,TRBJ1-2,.,TGTGCCAGCAGCTTAGATGGCTCCAGACTTTATGGCTACACCTTC,CASSLDGSRLYGYTF
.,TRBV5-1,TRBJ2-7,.,TGCGCCAGCAGCCCCTCCCCCGGCAGGAACGACGAGCAGTACTTC,CASSPSPGRNDEQYF
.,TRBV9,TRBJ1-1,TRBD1,TGTGCCAGCAGCGATCGACAGGGAATGAACACTGAAGCTTTCTTT,CASSDRQGMNTEAFF
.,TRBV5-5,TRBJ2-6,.,TGTGCCAGCAGCTTGGAATCGGCTGGGGCCAACGTCCTGACTTTC,CASSLESAGANVLTF
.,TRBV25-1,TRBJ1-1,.,TGTGCCAGCAGTGAAGTGTGGCAGAACACTGAAGCTTTCTTT,CASSEVWQNTEAFF
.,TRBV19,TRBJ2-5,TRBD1,TGTGCCAGTAGTTTGGGACAGGGGAGCGAGACCCAGTACTTC,CASSLGQGSETQYF
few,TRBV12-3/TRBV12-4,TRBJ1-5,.,TGTGCCAGCAGTTCCCAGGTGAATCAGCCCCAGCATTTT,CASSSQVNQPQHF
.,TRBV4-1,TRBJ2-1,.,TGCGCCAGCAGCCAAGGACCAAGCGGCAATGAGCAGTTCTTC,CASSQGPSGNEQFF
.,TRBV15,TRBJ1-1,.,TGTGCCACCAGCTTTGACAGGAGTATGAACACTGAAGCTTTCTTT,CATSFDRSMNTEAFF
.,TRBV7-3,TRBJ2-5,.,TGTGCCAGCAGCCCCCGGGAGAAGGGGACCCAGTACTTC,CASSPREKGTQYF
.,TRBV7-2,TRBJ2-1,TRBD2,TGTGCCAGCAGCTTAGTTACTAGCGGGAGAAGGGGCTACAATGAGCAGTTCTTC,CASSLVTSGRRGYNEQFF
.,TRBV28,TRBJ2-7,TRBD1,TGTGCCAGCAGTGTCCCGGGACAGGGGGCCTACGAGCAGTACTTC,CASSVPGQGAYEQYF
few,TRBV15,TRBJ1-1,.,TGTGCCACCAGCAGAGATGATGCAGGGCAAGCTTTCTTT,CATSRDDAGQAFF
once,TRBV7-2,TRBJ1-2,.,TGTGCCAGCAGCTTAGTCTCCCAGGGGCCTGGCTACACCTTC,CASSLVSQGPGYTF
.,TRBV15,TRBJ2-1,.,TGTGCCACCGCCGACAGGATTTCCCACAATGAGCAGTTCTTC,CATADRISHNEQFF
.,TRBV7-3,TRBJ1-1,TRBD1,TGTGCCAGCAGCATTGGGACAGGCACTGAAGCTTTCTTT,CASSIGTGTEAFF
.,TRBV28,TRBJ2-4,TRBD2,TGTGCCAGCAGTATGGACAGGGATCCGACTAGCGGGAGTGGCAAAAACATTCAGTACTTC,CASSMDRDPTSGSGKNIQYF
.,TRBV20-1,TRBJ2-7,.,TGCAGTGCCCCGGACAACTACGAGCAGTACTTC,CSAPDNYEQYF
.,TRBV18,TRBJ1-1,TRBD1,TGTGCCAGCTCACCACCAGGCAGGGGGGAAGCTTTCTTT,CASSPPGRGEAFF
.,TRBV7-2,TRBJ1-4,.,TGTGCCAGCAGCCACCGACAGATCGAAAAACTGTTTTTT,CASSHRQIEKLFF
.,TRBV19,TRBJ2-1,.,TGTGCCAGTAGTATTTCTACCCTCACCGCCAATGAGCAGTTCTTC,CASSISTLTANEQFF
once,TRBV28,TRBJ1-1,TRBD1,TGTGCCAGCAGCTTGGCCTCCGCAGGGGGCACTGAAGCTTTCTTT,CASSLASAGGTEAFF
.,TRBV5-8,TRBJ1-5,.,TGTGCCAGCAGCTCGGACAGAGATCAGCCCCAGCATTTT,CASSSDRDQPQHF
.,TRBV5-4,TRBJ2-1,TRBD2,TGTGCCAGCAGCTTTAGGTCCGGGACTACGCGTGCGAATGAGCAGTTCTTC,CASSFRSGTTRANEQFF
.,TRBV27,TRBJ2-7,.,TGTGCCAGCAGTTGGGGCAGCTCCTACGAGCAGTACTTC,CASSWGSSYEQYF
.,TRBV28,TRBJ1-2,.,TGTGCCAGCAGTCCCCAGGGCCGCTATGGCTACACCTTC,CASSPQGRYGYTF
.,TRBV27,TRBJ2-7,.,TGTGCCAGCAGTCCCTATAGCTCCTACGAGCAGTACTTC,CASSPYSSYEQYF